This T cell receptor (beta chain) came from a study of blood T cell repertoires in COVID-19. Trimming stripped 6 bases from V and 5 bases from J, with 14 bases between. The germline V gene encodes CDR1 MNHEY and CDR2 SVGAGI. CDR3 length: 13 residues. Clones were sequenced by immunoSEQ multiplex PCR, and TCRdb holds only the in-frame ones, with some missing. This table has approximately 130,000 clones, roughly 81% appearing once. The origin of this receptor is a human donor in a cohort sampled during active COVID-19. V gene TRBV6-5 combines with J gene TRBJ2-7, with D perhaps matching TRBD1 (6 bases). Specimen: peripheral blood. This CDR3 is CASSTTTGNEQYF. CDR3 bases: TGTGCCAGCAGCACCACGACAGGTAACGAGCAGTACTTC.